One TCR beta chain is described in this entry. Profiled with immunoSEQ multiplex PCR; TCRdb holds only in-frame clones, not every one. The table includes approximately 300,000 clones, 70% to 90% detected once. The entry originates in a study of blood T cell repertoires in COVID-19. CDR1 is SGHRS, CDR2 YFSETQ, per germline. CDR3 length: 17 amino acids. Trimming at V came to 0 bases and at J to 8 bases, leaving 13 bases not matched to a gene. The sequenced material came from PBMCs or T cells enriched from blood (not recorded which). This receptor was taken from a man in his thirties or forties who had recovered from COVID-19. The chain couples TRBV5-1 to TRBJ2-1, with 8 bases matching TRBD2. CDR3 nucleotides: TGCGCCAGCAGCTTGGTATTCTCGGGGGGGCAAGGCGATGAGCAGTTCTTC. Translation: CASSLVFSGGQGDEQFF.